This T cell receptor beta chain was obtained from a study of blood T cell repertoires in COVID-19 (dated by TCRdb to about 2020). About the investigation overall: Samples from collaborators originated in the United States, Italy and Spain and spanned both the acute and convalescent phases of COVID-19. The prospective study material was composed of cDNA or gDNA derived from T cells, B-cell-depleted T cells, or PBMCs. Deeply sampled blood TCRbeta repertoires from subjects exposed to, actively infected with, or recovered from COVID-19 were included in the dataset. A freely available public database, intended as a resource for researchers studying the immune response to SARS-CoV-2, is where the repertoires were released. The samples were drawn from the first 160 participants of the ongoing ImmuneRACE study and from more than 1,000 subjects provided by 6 global collaborators. Nearly every sample came with metadata listing a de-identified subject ID, COVID-19 status, age in years and sex. HLA class I and class II types, where available, came from metadata supplied by the sample provider rather than from assay-based typing.

Study-level results and caveats: The quantity of clinical and demographic metadata differed by source and by participant and was supplied without curation.

On this clone itself: Its cognate antigen has yet to be identified. Base qualities were left out, and no much larger clone turns up one base away.

The germline V gene supplies CDR1 SGHTA and CDR2 FQGNSA. From its cysteine to its phenylalanine, the CDR3 spans 14 amino acids. Of all the DNA, just the CDR3 is kept, 42 bases in frame from base 1. V gives up 1 base and J gives up 1 base, and the segment between their germline ends measures 4 bases. TCRbeta CDR3 regions were amplified from genomic DNA using the immunoSEQ Assay, a bias-controlled multiplex PCR. Concerning the study's data processing: The number of nucleated cells in each sample was estimated by amplification of reference gene primers within the assay. To quantify the absolute abundance of each unique TCRbeta CDR3 rearrangement, sequence reads were collapsed and filtered. For each sample, productive Simpson clonality was calculated by taking the square root of Simpson's diversity index across productive rearrangements. Entries here come from immuneACCESS through TCRdb and include only in-frame sequences with V and J called. Some clones fail to appear in such tables; in the studies checked, an unresolved V gene covers under half of the shortfall, and the cause of the remainder is unknown. That table furnishes V, J and clone size, whereas the DNA furnished D and trimming. This sample holds about 170,000 clones; 84% were observed only once. The ten largest clones capture under 3% of the sample.

Collaborating institutions collected whole blood in K2EDTA tubes following their own protocols. For TCRbeta analysis, collaborator samples were shipped as frozen whole blood, as isolated PBMCs, or as DNA extracted from either sample type. Recombination connected TRBV7-2 to TRBJ2-2; the D gene cannot be named for sure. The receptor was isolated from a human donor with acute or convalescent COVID-19. The donor label of this sample is uncertain. What was sequenced was peripheral blood. The CDR3 has the sequence CASSLVRNTGELFF. The DNA sequence is given as TGTGCCAGCAGCTTAGTTCGGAACACCGGGGAGCTGTTTTTT.